Described below is a single T cell receptor (beta chain) sequence and its context. The antigen remains unidentified. The data originate from a study of T cells in Graves' hyperthyroidism and ophthalmopathy. Findings and caveats of the study: Clonotypes that were expanded in thyroid above 0.001 mostly appeared in blood too.

The length of the CDR3 is 15 residues. The V gene's germline CDR1 is LNHNV and CDR2 YYDKDF (reference sequence). Trimming took 1 base from V and 2 from J; bases not matched to a gene: 5. There were TCR beta CDR3 regions amplified from RNA transcripts. First-round RT-PCR targeting the TCR CDR3 was performed with the HTBI primer set. TCRdb independently ran MiXCR on the multiplex PCR reads; one entry per CDR3 protein. The sample yields fewer than 800,000 distinct CDR3 sequences, roughly 15% seen once. Each patient was aged 18 to 65 and had newly diagnosed hyperthyroidism of under 2 months' duration. In making diagnoses, clinical symptoms, serum thyroxine and TRAb, thyroid ultrasound and orbital computed tomography were all used. PBMCs were derived from around 10 ml fresh peripheral blood.

V and J are TRBV15 and TRBJ2-7; TRBD2 agrees at 7 bases. The sequenced sample consisted of blood. The TCR was taken from a man between 18 and 35 years old with Graves' hyperthyroidism. The chain's CDR3 is CATSRGLATTYEQYF. CDR3 DNA sequence: TGTGCCACCAGCAGAGGACTAGCAACTACCTACGAGCAGTACTTC.